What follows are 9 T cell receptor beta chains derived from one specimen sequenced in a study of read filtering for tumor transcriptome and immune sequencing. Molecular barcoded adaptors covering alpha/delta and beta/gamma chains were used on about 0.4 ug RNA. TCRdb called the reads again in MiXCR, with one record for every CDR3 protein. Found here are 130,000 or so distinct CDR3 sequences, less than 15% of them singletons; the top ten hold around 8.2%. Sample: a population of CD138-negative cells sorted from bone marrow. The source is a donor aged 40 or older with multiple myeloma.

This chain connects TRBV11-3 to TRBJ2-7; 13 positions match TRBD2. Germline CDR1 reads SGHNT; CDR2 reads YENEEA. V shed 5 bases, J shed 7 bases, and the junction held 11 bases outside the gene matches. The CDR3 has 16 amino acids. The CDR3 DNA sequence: TGTGCCAGCAGCGCATGGACTAGCGGGAGTCTGGGGGAGCAGTACTTC. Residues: CASSAWTSGSLGEQYF.

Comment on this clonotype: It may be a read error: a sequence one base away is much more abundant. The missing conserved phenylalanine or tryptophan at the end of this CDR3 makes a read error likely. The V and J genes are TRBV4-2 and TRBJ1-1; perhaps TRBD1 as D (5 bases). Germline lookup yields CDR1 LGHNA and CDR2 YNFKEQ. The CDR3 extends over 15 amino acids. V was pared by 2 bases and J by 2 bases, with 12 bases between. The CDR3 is CASSQQDRFNTEAFL. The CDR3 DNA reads TGTGCCAGCAGCCAACAAGACAGATTTAACACTGAAGCTTTCCTT.

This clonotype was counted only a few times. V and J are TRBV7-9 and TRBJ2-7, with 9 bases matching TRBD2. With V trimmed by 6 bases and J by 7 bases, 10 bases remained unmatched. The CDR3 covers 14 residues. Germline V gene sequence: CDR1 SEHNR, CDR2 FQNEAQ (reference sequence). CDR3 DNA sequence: TGTGCCAGCAGTTATAGCGGGAGTTCGGGAGAGCAGTACTTC. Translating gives CASSYSGSSGEQYF.

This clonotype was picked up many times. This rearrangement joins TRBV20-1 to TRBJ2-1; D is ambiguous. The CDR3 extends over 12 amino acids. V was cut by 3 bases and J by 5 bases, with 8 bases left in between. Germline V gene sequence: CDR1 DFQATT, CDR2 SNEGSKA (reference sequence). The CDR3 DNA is TGCAGTGCTAGCTATCCGGACAATGAGCAGTTCTTC. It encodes CSASYPDNEQFF.

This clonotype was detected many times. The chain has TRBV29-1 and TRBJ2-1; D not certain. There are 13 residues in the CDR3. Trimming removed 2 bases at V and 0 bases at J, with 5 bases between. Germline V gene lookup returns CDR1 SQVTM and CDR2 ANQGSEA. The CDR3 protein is CSVETSSYNEQFF. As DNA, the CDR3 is TGCAGCGTTGAAACAAGCTCCTACAATGAGCAGTTCTTC.

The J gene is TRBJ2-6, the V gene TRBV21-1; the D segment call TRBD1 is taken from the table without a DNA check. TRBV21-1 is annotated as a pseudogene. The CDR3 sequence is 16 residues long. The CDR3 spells CASSRTGHSGANVLTF. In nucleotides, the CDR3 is TGTGCCAGCAGCCGGACAGGGCACTCTGGGGCTAACGTCCTGACTTTC.

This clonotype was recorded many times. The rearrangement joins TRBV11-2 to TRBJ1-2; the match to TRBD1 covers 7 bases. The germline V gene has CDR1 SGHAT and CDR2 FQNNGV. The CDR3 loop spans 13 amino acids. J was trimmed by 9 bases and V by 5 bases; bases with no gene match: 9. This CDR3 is CASSLQNRGSYTF. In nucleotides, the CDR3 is TGTGCCAGCAGCCTTCAGAACAGGGGTAGCTACACCTTC.

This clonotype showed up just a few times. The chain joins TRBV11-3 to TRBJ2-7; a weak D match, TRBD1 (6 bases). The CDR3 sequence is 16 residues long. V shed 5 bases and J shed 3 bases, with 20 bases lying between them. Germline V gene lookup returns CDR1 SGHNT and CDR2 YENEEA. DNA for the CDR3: TGTGCCAGCAGCAAGCCCAGGGGACAAGATTTCTACGAGCAGTACTTC. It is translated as CASSKPRGQDFYEQYF.

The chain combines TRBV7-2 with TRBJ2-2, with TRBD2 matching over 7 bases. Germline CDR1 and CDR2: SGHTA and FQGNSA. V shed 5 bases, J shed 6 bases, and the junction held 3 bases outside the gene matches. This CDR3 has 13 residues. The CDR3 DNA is TGTGCCAGCAGCCAAGGACTAGCCGGGGAGCTGTTTTTT. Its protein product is CASSQGLAGELFF.